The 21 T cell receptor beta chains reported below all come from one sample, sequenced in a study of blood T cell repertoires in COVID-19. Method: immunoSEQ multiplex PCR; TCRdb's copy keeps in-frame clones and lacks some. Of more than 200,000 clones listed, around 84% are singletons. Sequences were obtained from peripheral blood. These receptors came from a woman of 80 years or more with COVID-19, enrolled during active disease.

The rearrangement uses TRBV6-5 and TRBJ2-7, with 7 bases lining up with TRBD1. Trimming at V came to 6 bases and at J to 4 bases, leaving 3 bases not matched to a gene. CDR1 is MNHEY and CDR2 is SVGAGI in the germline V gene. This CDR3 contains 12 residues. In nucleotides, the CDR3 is TGTGCCAGCAGCGGCAGGGGGTACGAGCAGTACTTC. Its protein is CASSGRGYEQYF.

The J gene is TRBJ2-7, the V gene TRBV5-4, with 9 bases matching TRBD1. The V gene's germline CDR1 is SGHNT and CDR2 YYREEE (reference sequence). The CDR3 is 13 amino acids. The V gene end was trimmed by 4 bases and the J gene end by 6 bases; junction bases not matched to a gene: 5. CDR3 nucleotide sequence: TGTGCCAGCAGCGCACAGGGGGCCCCCGAGCAGTACTTC. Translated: CASSAQGAPEQYF.

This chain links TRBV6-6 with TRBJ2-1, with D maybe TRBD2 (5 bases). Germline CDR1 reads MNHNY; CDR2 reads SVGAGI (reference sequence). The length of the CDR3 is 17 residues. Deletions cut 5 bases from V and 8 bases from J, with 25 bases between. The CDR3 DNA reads TGTGCCAGCAGTCGCGGGCCTTCGAGCCCAAAGAGGGATGAGCAGTTCTTC. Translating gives CASSRGPSSPKRDEQFF.

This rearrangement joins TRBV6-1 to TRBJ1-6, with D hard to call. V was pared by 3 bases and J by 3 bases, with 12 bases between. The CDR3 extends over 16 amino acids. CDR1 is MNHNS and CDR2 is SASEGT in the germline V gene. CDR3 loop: CASSDGGGLYNSPLHF. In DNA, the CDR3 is TGTGCCAGCAGTGACGGAGGAGGTCTCTATAATTCACCCCTCCACTTT.

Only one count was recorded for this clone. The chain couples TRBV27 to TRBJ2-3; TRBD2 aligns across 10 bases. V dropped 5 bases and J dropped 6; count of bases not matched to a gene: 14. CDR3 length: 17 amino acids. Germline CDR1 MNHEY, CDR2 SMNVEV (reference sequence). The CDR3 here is CASSDLGRLAGADTQYF. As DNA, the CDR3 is TGTGCCAGCAGTGATCTGGGCCGGCTAGCGGGGGCCGATACGCAGTATTTT.

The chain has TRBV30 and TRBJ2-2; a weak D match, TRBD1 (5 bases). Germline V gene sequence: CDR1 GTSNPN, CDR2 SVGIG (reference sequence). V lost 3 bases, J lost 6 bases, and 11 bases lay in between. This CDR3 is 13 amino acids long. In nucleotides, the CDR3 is TGTGCCTGGAGAAGTCAGGGCCCCGGGGAGCTGTTTTTT. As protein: CAWRSQGPGELFF. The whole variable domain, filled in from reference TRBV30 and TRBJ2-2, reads SQTIHQWPATLVQPVGSPLSLECTVEGTSNPNLYWYRQAAGRGLQLLFYSVGIGQISSEVPQNLSASRPQDRQFILSSKKLLLSDSGFYLCAWRSQGPGELFFGEGSRLTVL.

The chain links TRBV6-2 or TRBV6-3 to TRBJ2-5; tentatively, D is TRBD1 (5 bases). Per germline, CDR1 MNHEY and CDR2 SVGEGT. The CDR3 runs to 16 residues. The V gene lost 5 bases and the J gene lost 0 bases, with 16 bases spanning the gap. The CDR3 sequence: CASSLRQISYQETQYF. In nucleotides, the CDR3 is TGTGCCAGCAGTCTGAGACAGATCTCGTACCAAGAGACCCAGTACTTC.

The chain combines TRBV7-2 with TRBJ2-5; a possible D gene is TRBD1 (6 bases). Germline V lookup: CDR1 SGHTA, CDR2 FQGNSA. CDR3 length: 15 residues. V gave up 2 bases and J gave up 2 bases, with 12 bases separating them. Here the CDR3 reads CASSLQGSVQETQYF. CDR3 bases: TGTGCCAGCAGCTTACAGGGGTCGGTTCAAGAGACCCAGTACTTC.

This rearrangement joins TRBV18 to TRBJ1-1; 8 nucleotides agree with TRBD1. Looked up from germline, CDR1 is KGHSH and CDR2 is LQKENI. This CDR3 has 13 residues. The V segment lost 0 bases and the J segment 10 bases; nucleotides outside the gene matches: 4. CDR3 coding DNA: TGTGCCAGCTCACCACCGCAGGGGGCCGGAGCTTTCTTT. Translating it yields CASSPPQGAGAFF.

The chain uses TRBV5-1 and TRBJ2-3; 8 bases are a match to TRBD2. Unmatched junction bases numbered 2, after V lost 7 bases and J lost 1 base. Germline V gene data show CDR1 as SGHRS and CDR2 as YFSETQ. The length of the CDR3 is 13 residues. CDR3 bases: TGCGCCAGCGGAGCGGGGGGCACAGATACGCAGTATTTT. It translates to CASGAGGTDTQYF.

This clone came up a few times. In DNA form, the CDR3 reads TGTGCCAGTAGTATAAGCGTGGGGAGTCGAGAGCAGTACTTC. This encodes CASSISVGSREQYF. The rearrangement links TRBV19 to TRBJ2-7, with D possibly TRBD2 on 5 matching bases. CDR3 size: 14 residues. CDR1 and CDR2 (germline): LNHDA, SQIVND (reference sequence). Between the trimmed V and J ends, which lost 2 bases and 7 bases, there was a span of 15 bases.

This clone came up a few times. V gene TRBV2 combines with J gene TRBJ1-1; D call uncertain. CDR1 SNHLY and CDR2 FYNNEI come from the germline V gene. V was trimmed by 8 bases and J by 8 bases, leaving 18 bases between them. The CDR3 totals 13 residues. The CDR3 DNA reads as TGTGCCAGCCATGGTGGTTCCCCCCGGGAAGCTTTCTTT. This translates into CASHGGSPREAFF.

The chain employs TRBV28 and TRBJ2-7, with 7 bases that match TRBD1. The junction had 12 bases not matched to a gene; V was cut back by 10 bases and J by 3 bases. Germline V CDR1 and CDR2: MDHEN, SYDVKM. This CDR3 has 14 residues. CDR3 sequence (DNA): TGTGCCACCTCAGGACAGGACCCTCTCTACGAGCAGTACGTC. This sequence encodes CATSGQDPLYEQYV.

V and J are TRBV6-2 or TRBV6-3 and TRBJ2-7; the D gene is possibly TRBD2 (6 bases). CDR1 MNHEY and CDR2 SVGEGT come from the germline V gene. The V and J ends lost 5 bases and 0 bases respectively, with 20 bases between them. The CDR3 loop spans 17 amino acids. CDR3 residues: CASSKSLSAGSSYEQYV. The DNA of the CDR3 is TGTGCCAGCAGTAAATCCCTCTCGGCGGGGAGCTCCTACGAGCAGTACGTC.

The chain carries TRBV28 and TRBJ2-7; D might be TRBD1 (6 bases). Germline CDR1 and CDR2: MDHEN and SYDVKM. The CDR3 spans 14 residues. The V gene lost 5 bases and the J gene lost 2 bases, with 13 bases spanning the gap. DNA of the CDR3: TGTGCCAGCAGTCTTACAGGGACGGCCTACGAGCAGTACGTC. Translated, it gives CASSLTGTAYEQYV.

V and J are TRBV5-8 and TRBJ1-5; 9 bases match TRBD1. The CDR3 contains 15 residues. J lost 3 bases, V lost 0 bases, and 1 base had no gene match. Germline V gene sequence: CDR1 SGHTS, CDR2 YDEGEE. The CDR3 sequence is CASSLGDRDNQPQHF. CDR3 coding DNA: TGTGCCAGCAGCTTGGGGGACAGGGACAATCAGCCCCAGCATTTT.

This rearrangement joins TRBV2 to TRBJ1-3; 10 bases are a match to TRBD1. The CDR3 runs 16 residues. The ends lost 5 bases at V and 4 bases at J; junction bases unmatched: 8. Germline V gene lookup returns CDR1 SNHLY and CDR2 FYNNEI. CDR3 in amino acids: CASSPDRGLSGNTIYF. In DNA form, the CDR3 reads TGTGCCAGCAGTCCTGACAGGGGGCTCAGCGGAAACACCATATATTTT.

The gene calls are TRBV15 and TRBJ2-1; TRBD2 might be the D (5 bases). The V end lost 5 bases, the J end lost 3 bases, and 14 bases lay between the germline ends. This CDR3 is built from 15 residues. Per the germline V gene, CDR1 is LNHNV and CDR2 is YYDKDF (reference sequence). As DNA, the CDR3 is TGTGCCACCAGCGGCGGGCCCACCGACTACAATGAGCAGTTCTTC. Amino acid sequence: CATSGGPTDYNEQFF.

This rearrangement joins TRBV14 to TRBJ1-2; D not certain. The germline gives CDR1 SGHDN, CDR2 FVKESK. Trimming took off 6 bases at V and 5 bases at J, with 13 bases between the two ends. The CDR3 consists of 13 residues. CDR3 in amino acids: CASSSSPPYGYTF. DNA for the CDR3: TGTGCCAGCAGTTCGTCCCCCCCGTATGGCTACACCTTC.

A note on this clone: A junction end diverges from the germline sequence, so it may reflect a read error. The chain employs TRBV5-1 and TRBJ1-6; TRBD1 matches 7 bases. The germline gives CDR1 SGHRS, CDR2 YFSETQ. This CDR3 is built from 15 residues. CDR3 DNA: TGCGCTAGCAGCTTGGGGGGGACAGAGAATTCACCCCTCCACTTT. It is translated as CASSLGGTENSPLHF.

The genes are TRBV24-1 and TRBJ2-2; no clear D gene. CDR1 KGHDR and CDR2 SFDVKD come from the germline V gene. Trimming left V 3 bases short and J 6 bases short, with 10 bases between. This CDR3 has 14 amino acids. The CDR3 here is CATSDPLSPGELFF. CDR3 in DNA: TGTGCCACCAGTGATCCACTCTCACCCGGGGAGCTGTTTTTT.